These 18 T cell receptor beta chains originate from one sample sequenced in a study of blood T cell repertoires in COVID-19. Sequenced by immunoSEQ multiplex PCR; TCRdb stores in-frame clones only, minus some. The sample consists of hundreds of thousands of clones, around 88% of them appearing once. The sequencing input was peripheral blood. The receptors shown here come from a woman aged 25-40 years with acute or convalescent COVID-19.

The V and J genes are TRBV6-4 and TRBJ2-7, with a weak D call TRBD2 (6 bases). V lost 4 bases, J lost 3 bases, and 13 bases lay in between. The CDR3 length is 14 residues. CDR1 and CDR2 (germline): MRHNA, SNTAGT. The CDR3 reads CASSVLAGNYEQYF. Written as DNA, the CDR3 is TGTGCCAGCAGTGTTTTGGCGGGGAACTACGAGCAGTACTTC.

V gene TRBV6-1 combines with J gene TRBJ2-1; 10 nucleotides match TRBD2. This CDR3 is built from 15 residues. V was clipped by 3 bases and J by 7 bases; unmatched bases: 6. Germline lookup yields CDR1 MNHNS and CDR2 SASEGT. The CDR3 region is CASSDAGLAVNEQFF. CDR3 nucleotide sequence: TGTGCCAGCAGTGACGCCGGACTAGCGGTAAATGAGCAGTTCTTC.

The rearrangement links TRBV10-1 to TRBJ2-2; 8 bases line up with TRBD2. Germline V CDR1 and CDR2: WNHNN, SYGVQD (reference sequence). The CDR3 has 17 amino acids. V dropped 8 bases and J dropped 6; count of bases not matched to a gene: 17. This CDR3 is CASPRALRGEFAGELFF. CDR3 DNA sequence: TGCGCCAGCCCTCGGGCTCTGCGGGGGGAATTCGCCGGGGAGCTGTTTTTT.

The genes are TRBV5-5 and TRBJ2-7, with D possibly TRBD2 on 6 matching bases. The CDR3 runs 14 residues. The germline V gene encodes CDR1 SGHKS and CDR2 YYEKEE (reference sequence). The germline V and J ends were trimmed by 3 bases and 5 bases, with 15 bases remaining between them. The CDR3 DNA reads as TGTGCCAGCAGCTCTCCCGGGAGAAGGGACGAGCAGTACTTC. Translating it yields CASSSPGRRDEQYF.

CDR3 residues: CSVAENYGGYTF. CDR3 bases: TGCAGCGTCGCGGAAAATTACGGGGGCTACACCTTC. The genes are TRBV29-1 and TRBJ1-2; D gene ambiguous. This CDR3 spans 12 amino acids. V was shortened by 6 bases and J by 8 bases, with 16 bases between the two germline ends. Germline V CDR1 and CDR2: SQVTM, ANQGSEA.

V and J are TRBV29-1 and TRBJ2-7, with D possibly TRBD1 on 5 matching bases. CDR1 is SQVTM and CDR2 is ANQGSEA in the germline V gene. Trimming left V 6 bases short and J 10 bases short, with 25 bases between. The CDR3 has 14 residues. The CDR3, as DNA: TGCAGCGTCTCCTCAGGTCAGGGCGAGTGGAATCAGTACTTC. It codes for CSVSSGQGEWNQYF.

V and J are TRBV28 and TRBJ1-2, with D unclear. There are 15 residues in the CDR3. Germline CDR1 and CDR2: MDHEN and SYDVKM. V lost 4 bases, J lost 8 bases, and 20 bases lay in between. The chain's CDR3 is CASSSIQRTRRGYTF. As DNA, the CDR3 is TGTGCCAGCAGTTCCATTCAGCGGACCCGGAGGGGCTACACCTTC.

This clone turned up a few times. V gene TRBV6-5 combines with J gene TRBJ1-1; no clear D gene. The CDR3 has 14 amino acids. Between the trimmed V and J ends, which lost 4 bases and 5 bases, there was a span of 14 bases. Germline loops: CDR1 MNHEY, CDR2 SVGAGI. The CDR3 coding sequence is TGTGCCAGCAGTTTCATCGGAGGGAGAACTGAAGCTTTCTTT. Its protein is CASSFIGGRTEAFF.

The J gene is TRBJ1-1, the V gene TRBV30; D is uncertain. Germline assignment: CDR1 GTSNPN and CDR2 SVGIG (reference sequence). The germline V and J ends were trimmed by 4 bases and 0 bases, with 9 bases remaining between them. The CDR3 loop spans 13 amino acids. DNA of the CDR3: TGTGCCTGGAATCCTAAAATGAACACTGAAGCTTTCTTT. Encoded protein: CAWNPKMNTEAFF.

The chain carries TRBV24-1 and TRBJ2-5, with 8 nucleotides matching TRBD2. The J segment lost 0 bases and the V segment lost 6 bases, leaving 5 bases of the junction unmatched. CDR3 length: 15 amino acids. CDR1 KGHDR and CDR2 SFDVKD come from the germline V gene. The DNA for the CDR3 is TGTGCCACCAGTAACGGGGGGGAAAACCAAGAGACCCAGTACTTC. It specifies CATSNGGENQETQYF.

The CDR3 region has the DNA TGTGCCAGCAGTCCCGGGACAGAGTCTAACTATGGCTACACCTTC. Translating it yields CASSPGTESNYGYTF. The rearrangement joins TRBV6-5 to TRBJ1-2; TRBD1 matches at 7 bases. This CDR3 contains 15 residues. Losses at the gene ends were 5 bases for V and 0 bases for J; bases not matched to a gene: 6. CDR1 and CDR2 from the germline V gene are MNHEY and SVGAGI.

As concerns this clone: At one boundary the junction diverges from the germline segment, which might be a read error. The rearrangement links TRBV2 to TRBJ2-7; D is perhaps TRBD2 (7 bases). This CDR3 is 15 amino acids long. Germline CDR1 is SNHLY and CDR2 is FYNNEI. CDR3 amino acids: CARRRGGAEFYEQYF. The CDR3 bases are TGTGCCCGCAGGAGGGGGGGGGCAGAATTCTACGAGCAGTACTTC. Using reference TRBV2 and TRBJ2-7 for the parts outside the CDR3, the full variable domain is EPEVTQTPSHQVTQMGQEVILRCVPISNHLYFYWYRQILGQKVEFLVSFYNNEISEKSEIFDDQFSVERPDGSNFTLKIRSTKLEDSAMYFCARRRGGAEFYEQYFGPGTRLTVT.

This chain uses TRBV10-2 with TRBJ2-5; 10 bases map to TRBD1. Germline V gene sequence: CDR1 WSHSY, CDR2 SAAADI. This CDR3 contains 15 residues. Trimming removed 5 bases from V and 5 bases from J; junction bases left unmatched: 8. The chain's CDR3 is CASSIGTGEGETQYF. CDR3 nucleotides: TGCGCCAGCAGTATTGGGACAGGGGAGGGGGAGACCCAGTACTTC.

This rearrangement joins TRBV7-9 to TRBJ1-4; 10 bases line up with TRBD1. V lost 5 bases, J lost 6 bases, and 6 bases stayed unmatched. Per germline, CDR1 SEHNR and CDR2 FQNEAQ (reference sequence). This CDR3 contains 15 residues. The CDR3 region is CASSMSGTGDEKLFF. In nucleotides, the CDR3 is TGTGCCAGCAGCATGTCCGGGACAGGGGATGAAAAACTGTTTTTT.

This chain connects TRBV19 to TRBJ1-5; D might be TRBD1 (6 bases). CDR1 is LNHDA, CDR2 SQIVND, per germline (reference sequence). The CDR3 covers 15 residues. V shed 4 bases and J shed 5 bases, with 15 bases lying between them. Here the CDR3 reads CASSKVGGRDQPQHF. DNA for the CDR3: TGTGCCAGTAGTAAGGTGGGGGGGCGGGATCAGCCCCAGCATTTT.

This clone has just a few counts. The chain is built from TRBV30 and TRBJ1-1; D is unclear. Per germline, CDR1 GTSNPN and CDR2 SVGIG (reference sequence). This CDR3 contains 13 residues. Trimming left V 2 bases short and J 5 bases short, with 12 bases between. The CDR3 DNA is TGTGCCTGGAGTTCTCTGGGGAGAACTGAAGCTTTCTTT. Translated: CAWSSLGRTEAFF.

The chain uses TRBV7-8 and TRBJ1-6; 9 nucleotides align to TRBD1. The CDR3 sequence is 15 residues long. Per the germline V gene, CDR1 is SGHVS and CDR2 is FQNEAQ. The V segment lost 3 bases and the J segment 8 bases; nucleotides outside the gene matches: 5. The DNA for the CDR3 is TGTGCCAGCAGCTTGAGGACAGGGGCTCATTCACCCCTCCACTTT. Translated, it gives CASSLRTGAHSPLHF.

The CDR3 sequence is CASRSTGKCTEAFF. The CDR3 DNA reads as TGTGCAAGTCGTTCTACAGGGAAGTGCACTGAAGCTTTCTTT. The chain recombines TRBV12-2 with TRBJ1-1; the D segment call TRBD1 is taken from the table without a DNA check. TRBV12-2 is a pseudogene. The length of the CDR3 is 14 residues.